These T cell receptor beta chains were read from a single sample in a study of OX40 agonist ivuxolimab in advanced cancers. Assay: immunoSEQ multiplex PCR; the TCRdb copy retains only in-frame clones and omits some. The table records 70,000 to 90,000 clones, approximately 90% of them present only once. The sequenced sample was CD4+ or CD8+ T cells sorted from blood, obtained in a trial of the OX40 agonist ivuxolimab. All receptors derive from an adult with an advanced solid tumor such as melanoma, head and neck, liver or kidney cancer. CDR3s include the opening cysteine and the closing phenylalanine or tryptophan. The D gene is left open where the match is weak.

CDR3 protein | CDR3 DNA | J gene | V gene | D gene
CASSSDRISTGELFF | TGTGCCAGCTCATCCGACAGGATATCCACCGGGGAGCTGTTTTTT | TRBJ2-2 | TRBV2 | .
CASSLGWQVPEHNEQFF | TGTGCCAGCAGCTTAGGGTGGCAGGTCCCCGAGCACAATGAGCAGTTCTTC | TRBJ2-1 | TRBV11-3 | .
CASSLEGSGSAKNIQYF | TGTGCCAGCAGCTTGGAGGGTAGCGGGAGCGCCAAAAACATTCAGTACTTC | TRBJ2-4 | TRBV5-4 | TRBD2
CASLLTTYNEQFF | TGTGCCAGCCTACTGACTACTTACAATGAGCAGTTCTTC | TRBJ2-1 | TRBV18 | .
CASSPRTRASTGELFF | TGTGCCAGCTCACCGAGGACTAGAGCTAGCACCGGGGAGCTGTTTTTT | TRBJ2-2 | TRBV18 | TRBD2